One sample yielded the 10 T cell receptor beta chains listed below, sequenced in a study of technical replicates of blood from four donors. The table came from immunoSEQ multiplex PCR; TCRdb's copy has only in-frame clones and leaves some out. Of about 83,000 clones in the sample, 90% to 98% were seen once. Specimen: T cells isolated from PBMCs. These receptor sequences come from a human donor in good health.

This clone is a singleton in its sample. CDR3 DNA sequence: TGTGCCAGCAGCCGTGAACTAGCCTCCTACGAGCAGTACTTC. The encoded protein is CASSRELASYEQYF. This chain connects TRBV14 to TRBJ2-7, with TRBD2 as a possible D gene (6 bases). The CDR3 is made up of 14 amino acids. The germline gives CDR1 SGHDN, CDR2 FVKESK. Trimming pared 4 bases from V and 0 bases from J, leaving 10 bases between.

The rearrangement links TRBV6-1 to TRBJ1-1; D perhaps matches TRBD1 (5 bases). This CDR3 is 15 amino acids long. Trimming stripped 2 bases from V and 3 bases from J, with 13 bases between. Looked up from germline, CDR1 is MNHNS and CDR2 is SASEGT. CDR3 protein: CASSEIGHRYTEAFF. In DNA form, the CDR3 reads TGTGCCAGCAGTGAAATTGGACACAGGTACACTGAAGCTTTCTTT.

This sequence joins TRBV19 and TRBJ1-5, with D perhaps TRBD1 (6 bases). CDR1 is LNHDA, CDR2 SQIVND, per germline (reference sequence). V lost 7 bases, J lost 2 bases, and 15 bases lay in between. The CDR3 extends over 15 amino acids. The CDR3 protein is CASNSQGGGNQPQHF. DNA for the CDR3: TGTGCCAGTAATTCACAGGGAGGGGGCAATCAGCCCCAGCATTTT.

The V gene is TRBV5-1, the J gene TRBJ2-1; 11 bases line up with TRBD2. The V gene end was trimmed by 1 base and the J gene end by 9 bases; junction bases not matched to a gene: 6. This CDR3 contains 15 residues. The germline V gene has CDR1 SGHRS and CDR2 YFSETQ. CDR3: CASSLTSGSFVEQFF. The CDR3 DNA sequence: TGCGCCAGCAGCTTGACTAGCGGGAGCTTCGTTGAGCAGTTCTTC.

V and J are TRBV11-2 and TRBJ2-7; 7 positions match TRBD2. With V trimmed by 5 bases and J by 4 bases, 8 bases remained unmatched. Germline V gives CDR1 SGHAT, CDR2 FQNNGV. The CDR3 is made up of 14 amino acids. The CDR3 nucleotides read TGTGCCAGCAGCCCGGGGGGACTTTTGTACGAGCAGTACTTC. Its translation is CASSPGGLLYEQYF.

The V and J genes are TRBV27 and TRBJ1-2, with D possibly being TRBD1 (6 bases). Germline-derived CDR1 and CDR2 are MNHEY and SMNVEV (reference sequence). The CDR3 consists of 13 residues. V was shortened by 9 bases and J by 7 bases, with 18 bases between the two germline ends. The CDR3 DNA follows: TGTGCCAGTCGATCAGGGGTCGCGGCTGGCTACACCTTC. Encoded protein: CASRSGVAAGYTF.

The chain couples TRBV5-1 to TRBJ2-2, with a weak D call TRBD1 (5 bases). CDR1 is SGHRS, CDR2 YFSETQ, per germline. The CDR3 is made up of 15 amino acids. Trimming cost V 0 bases and J 4 bases, with 10 bases left between them. The CDR3 region has the DNA TGCGCCAGCAGCTTGGGAGACAGCAGCACCGGGGAGCTGTTTTTT. Translating gives CASSLGDSSTGELFF.

DNA of the CDR3: TGCGCCAGCAGCTACCGACAGGGGGATCAGCCCCAGCATTTT. It yields the protein CASSYRQGDQPQHF. V usage is TRBV4-3 and J usage is TRBJ1-5, with TRBD1 identical over 9 bases. The germline V gene encodes CDR1 LGHNA and CDR2 YSLEER. V lost 5 bases and J lost 5; bases outside the gene matches: 4. The CDR3 spans 14 residues.

The chain uses TRBV6-5 and TRBJ2-7; D is unresolved. CDR1 and CDR2 (germline): MNHEY, SVGAGI. The CDR3 runs 11 residues. Deletions cut 6 bases from V and 7 bases from J, with 10 bases between. CDR3 protein: CASRKFQEQYF. CDR3 coding DNA: TGTGCCAGCAGAAAATTCCAGGAGCAGTACTTC.

In its sample, this clone was seen once. The chain links TRBV29-1 to TRBJ2-7; TRBD2 is a possible D gene (5 bases). Between the trimmed V and J ends, which lost 2 bases and 6 bases, there was a span of 11 bases. CDR1 and CDR2 (germline): SQVTM, ANQGSEA. The CDR3 sequence is 12 residues long. Here the CDR3 DNA reads TGCAGCGTTGAATTCGCCGGGGTCGAGCAGTACTTC. This gives the protein CSVEFAGVEQYF.